The entry below gives a single TCR beta chain sequence along with its context. The antigen is undetermined. This table comes from immunoSEQ multiplex PCR, and its TCRdb copy is limited to in-frame clones, with some not included. The data hold nearly 30,000 clones, with roughly four fifths observed a single time. This record belongs to a study of vaccination effects on CD4 cells after COVID-19. Sequencing followed a ViraFEST assay step that expanded antigen-specific CD4+ T cells with viral peptide pools. The authors isolated CD4+ T cells after around nine days of culture. Each participant was administered two doses of either the BNT162b2 or the mRNA-1273 vaccine. In culture with 10 IU/ml IL-2 and 8 to 10 ug/ml peptides, PBMC were grown at around 1.8 million per well. After removal of 7 bases from V and 8 bases from J, the junction contained 12 bases not matched to a gene. Germline CDR1 SNHLY, CDR2 FYNNEI. The CDR3 has 15 residues.

The chain has TRBV2 and TRBJ1-2, with 11 positions matching TRBD1. This TCR was recovered from a human donor who received a COVID-19 vaccine. This specimen was CD4+ T cells from PBMCs cultured with HCoV-OC43 spike peptides, taken after COVID-19 vaccination. This sample's subset: HCoV-OC43 spike overlapping peptide pool stimulation. The CDR3 protein is CASNSRTGGRIGYTF. DNA for the CDR3: TGTGCCAGCAATTCTAGGACAGGGGGCAGAATAGGCTACACCTTC.